This TCR beta chain was obtained from a study of graft-versus-host responses after intestinal transplantation (dated by TCRdb to about 2021). Regarding the complete study: Multivisceral, liver-intestinal, or isolated intestinal transplants were received by the recipients. Every recipient was given anti-thymocyte globulin induction, then maintenance tacrolimus and steroids for roughly 3 years. Bulk TCR-beta CDR3 sequencing was used to track graft-versus-host and host-versus-graft alloreactive T cell clones in the graft, circulation and bone marrow after intestinal transplantation. Alloreactive clones were identified by sequencing pre-transplant mixed lymphocyte reaction products and comparing these products with unstimulated pre-transplant donor and recipient T cells. A cohort of approximately 24 intestinal transplant recipients, including one retransplant, was enrolled, and 3 patients lacking pretransplant specimens were excluded. A peak of at least 4% donor T cells among recipient peripheral blood mononuclear cells was the definition used for donor T cell macrochimerism. Samples from a few later patients were sequenced in-house on an Illumina MiSeq with MiXCR processing rather than by the commercial service.

In the first month after transplant, blood samples were collected up to 4 times, and after that at least monthly when available. Libraries were constructed by the immunoSEQ multiplex PCR assay. For most patients, high-throughput TCR-beta CDR3 sequencing of genomic DNA was performed by Adaptive Biotechnologies. Per the original workflow: Adaptive's ImmunoSEQ software was the source of the TCR sequencing data for roughly 19 patients, while a few other patients were processed with MiXCR and VDJtools. CDR3 nucleotide sequences shared between donor and recipient were removed because their origin could not be assigned. To be classed as alloreactive, a clone needed at least 2-fold expansion over unstimulated cells and a minimum CFSE-low frequency of 0.002% (template counts) or 0.001% (read counts). Clones detected in sequenced pre-transplant spleen, lymph node, or MLR CFSE-low populations of the donor or recipient were defined as mappable. The cumulative frequency of alloreactive clones was calculated as a percentage of all sequences, weighted by copy number. TCRdb limited this immuneACCESS table to in-frame rearrangements with V and J called. A share of clones is missing; checked studies link under half to unresolved V genes, and the rest is unexplained. V and J calls and clone size are those listed in that table; D and trimming were worked out from the DNA. This sample has around 25,000 clones in its table, and approximately 82% of those were observed once. The ten largest clones capture roughly 1.1% of the sample.

What the research found in general, with its limitations: High GvH to HvG T cell clonal ratios were observed in the allografts of patients with donor T cell macrochimerism. The relatively low number and heterogeneity of intestinal transplant patients limited the conclusions. Early after transplant, declines in HvG clones were associated with peak levels of circulating GvH clones. GvH clones were found in recipient bone marrow, and some of the GvH clones appeared earlier in ileal mucosa or blood, which is consistent with an intestinal mucosal origin.

The CDR3 holds 15 amino acids from the cysteine to the phenylalanine. Just CDR3 DNA is preserved here, 45 bases in frame from base 1. From a lookup of the germline V gene, CDR1 and CDR2 are MGHRA and YSYEKL. The V end loses 0 bases and the J end loses 7 bases, and a stretch of 12 bases separates them. This clone has a single count. The antigen this receptor binds is unknown. No base qualities exist here, and no much larger clone lies one base off it. The rearranged chain carries TRBV4-1 and TRBJ1-4; TRBD1 could be the D gene, as 5 bases match. This clonotype was sampled from a human patient who received an intestinal transplant, so some T cells may come from the graft donor. This sample comprised PBMCs, obtained around 28 days after intestinal transplant. The CDR3 loop reads CASSQEMGLSEKLFF. The nucleotides are TGCGCCAGCAGCCAAGAAATGGGGCTGAGTGAAAAACTGTTTTTT.